At least ten counts were recorded for the clone carrying this TCR beta chain. The CDR3 has 16 residues. Germline CDR1 is LGHNA and CDR2 is YNFKEQ. Trimming took off 5 bases at V and 4 bases at J, with 20 bases between the two ends. The data were taken from a study of neurological immune-mediated disorders. TCRdb independently ran MiXCR on the 5' RACE reads; one entry per CDR3 protein. The repertoire holds about 50,000 distinct CDR3 sequences, with 10% as singletons. This rearrangement joins TRBV4-2 to TRBJ1-1; possibly TRBD1 for D (5 bases). The specimen was PBMCs. This TCR was sampled from a man in his 70s with HTLV-1-associated myelopathy (HAM/TSP). The CDR3 is CASSSISGQGPTEAFF. The CDR3 DNA follows: TGTGCCAGCAGCTCAATATCCGGGCAGGGACCCACTGAAGCTTTCTTT.